Below are 5 T cell receptor beta chains sequenced from a single sample in a study of T cells in Graves' hyperthyroidism and ophthalmopathy. Amplification of TCR beta CDR3 regions was performed using RNA transcripts as template. The TCR CDR3 first-round RT-PCR relied on the HTBI primer set. TCRdb reprocessed the multiplex PCR reads with MiXCR, giving one entry per CDR3 protein. The repertoire includes about 600,000 distinct CDR3 sequences, about a sixth of them detected once, and 2.5% to 4% sits in the top ten. Sequenced sample: blood. The source is a woman between 40 and 50 years old with Graves' ophthalmopathy.

This clonotype came up a few times. The rearrangement links TRBV12-3 or TRBV12-4 to TRBJ1-5, with D unresolved. V was shortened by 0 bases and J by 0 bases, with 6 bases between the two germline ends. CDR3 size: 15 residues. For the CDR3, the DNA is TGTGCCAGCAGTTTAGCGGATTATAGCAATCAGCCCCAGCATTTT. This codes for CASSLADYSNQPQHF.

This clonotype was counted ten times or more. The chain employs TRBV7-2 and TRBJ2-7; D gene unclear. The CDR3 extends over 13 amino acids. Germline lookup yields CDR1 SGHTA and CDR2 FQGNSA. Trimming removed 1 base from V and 0 bases from J, with 4 bases in between. CDR3 sequence reads: CASSLDYSYEQYF. CDR3 coding DNA: TGTGCCAGCAGCTTAGATTACTCCTACGAGCAGTACTTC. Variable domain in full (rest from reference TRBV7-2 and TRBJ2-7): GAGVSQSPSNKVTEKGKDVELRCDPISGHTALYWYRQSLGQGLEFLIYFQGNSAPDKSGLPSDRFSAERTGGSVSTLTIQRTQQEDSAVYLCASSLDYSYEQYFGPGTRLTVT.

This clonotype was observed many times. J is TRBJ2-1 and V is TRBV30, with 9 bases matching TRBD1. V was clipped by 1 base and J by 6 bases; unmatched bases: 4. In germline, CDR1 is GTSNPN, CDR2 SVGIG (reference sequence). The CDR3 contains 14 residues. The CDR3 DNA sequence: TGTGCCTGGAGTGCCTGGACAGGGGTCAATGAGCAGTTCTTC. Amino acid sequence: CAWSAWTGVNEQFF.

This clonotype was counted at least ten times. The gene calls are TRBV6-1 and TRBJ1-5; TRBD1 is a possible D gene (5 bases). The germline V gene encodes CDR1 MNHNS and CDR2 SASEGT. The CDR3 runs to 11 residues. V was shortened by 11 bases and J by 3 bases, with 8 bases between the two germline ends. DNA of the CDR3: TGTGCCCATGGGACCAATCAGCCCCAGCATTTT. Protein sequence: CAHGTNQPQHF.

The rearrangement links TRBV5-1 to TRBJ2-7, with 14 bases identical to TRBD2. With V trimmed by 0 bases and J by 2 bases, 4 bases remained unmatched. The V gene's germline CDR1 is SGHRS and CDR2 YFSETQ. The CDR3 is made up of 17 amino acids. The DNA of the CDR3 is TGCGCCAGCAGCTTGGGGACTAGCGGGAGGCCCACCTACGAGCAGTACTTC. Residues: CASSLGTSGRPTYEQYF.